The present T cell receptor (beta chain) was sequenced within a study of T cell responses to AZD1222 COVID-19 vaccine. Assay used: immunoSEQ multiplex PCR; TCRdb lists only in-frame clones, some missing. The sample holds about 60,000 clones, approximately 86% seen once. The CDR3 runs 16 residues. The chain carries TRBV21-1 and TRBJ1-5; TRBD1 reflects the table's D call only, with no check against the DNA. TRBV21-1 is a pseudogene locus. This receptor was identified in an adult who received the AZD1222 COVID-19 vaccine. The sequences come from peripheral blood, collected 28 days after the second AZD1222 dose. CDR3 DNA sequence: TGTGCCAGCGGGCAGGTTCCGGGACAGCCAAATCAGCCCCAGCATTTT. Amino acids: CASGQVPGQPNQPQHF.